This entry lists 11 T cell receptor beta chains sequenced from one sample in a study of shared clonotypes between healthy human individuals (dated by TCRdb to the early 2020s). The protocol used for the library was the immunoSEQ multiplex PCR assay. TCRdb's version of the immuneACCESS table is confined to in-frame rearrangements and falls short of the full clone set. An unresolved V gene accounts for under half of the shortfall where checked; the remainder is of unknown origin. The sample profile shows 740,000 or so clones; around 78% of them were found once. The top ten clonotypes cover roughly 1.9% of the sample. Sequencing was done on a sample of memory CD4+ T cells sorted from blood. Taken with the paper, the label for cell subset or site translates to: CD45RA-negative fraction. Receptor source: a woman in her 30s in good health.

CDR3 region: CSVTAMNTEAFF. The DNA of the CDR3 is TGCAGCGTGACAGCAATGAACACTGAAGCTTTCTTT. The V and J genes are TRBV29-1 and TRBJ1-1; possibly TRBD1 for D (5 bases). The germline V gene encodes CDR1 SQVTM and CDR2 ANQGSEA. The germline V and J ends were trimmed by 6 bases and 0 bases, with 8 bases remaining between them. The CDR3 is 12 amino acids.

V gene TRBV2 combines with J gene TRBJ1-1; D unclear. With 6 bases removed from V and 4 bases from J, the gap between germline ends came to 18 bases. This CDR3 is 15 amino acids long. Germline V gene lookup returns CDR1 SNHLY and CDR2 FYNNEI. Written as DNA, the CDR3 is TGTGCCAGCAGAGCCTACTCTGGACTGAGCACTGAAGCTTTCTTT. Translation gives CASRAYSGLSTEAFF.

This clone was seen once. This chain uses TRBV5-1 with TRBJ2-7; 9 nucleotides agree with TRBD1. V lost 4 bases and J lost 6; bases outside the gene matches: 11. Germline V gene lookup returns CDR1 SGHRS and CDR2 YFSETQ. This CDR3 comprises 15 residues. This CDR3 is CASSIGTGRVGEQYF. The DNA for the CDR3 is TGCGCCAGCAGCATAGGGACAGGGAGAGTGGGCGAGCAGTACTTC.

The CDR3 region has the DNA TGTGCCAGCAGCCTAGGACTCTACAATGAGCAGTTCTTC. Residues: CASSLGLYNEQFF. This chain connects TRBV7-9 to TRBJ2-1; perhaps TRBD2 as D (5 bases). Germline V gene sequence: CDR1 SEHNR, CDR2 FQNEAQ (reference sequence). V lost 5 bases and J 3 bases, leaving 8 bases between the germline ends. This CDR3 has 13 amino acids.

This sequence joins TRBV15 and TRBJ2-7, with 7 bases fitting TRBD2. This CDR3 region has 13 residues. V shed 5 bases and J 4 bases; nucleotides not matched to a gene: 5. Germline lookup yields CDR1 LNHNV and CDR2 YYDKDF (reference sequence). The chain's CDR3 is CATSGGLTYEQYF. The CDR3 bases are TGTGCCACCAGCGGGGGACTAACATACGAGCAGTACTTC.

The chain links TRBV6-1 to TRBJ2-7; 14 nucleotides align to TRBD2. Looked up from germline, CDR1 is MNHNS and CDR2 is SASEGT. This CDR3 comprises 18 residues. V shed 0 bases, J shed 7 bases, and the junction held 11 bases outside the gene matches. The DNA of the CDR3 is TGTGCCAGCAGTGAAGCCGGGACTAGCGGGAGTCCCGCCTCGGAGCAGTACTTC. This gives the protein CASSEAGTSGSPASEQYF.

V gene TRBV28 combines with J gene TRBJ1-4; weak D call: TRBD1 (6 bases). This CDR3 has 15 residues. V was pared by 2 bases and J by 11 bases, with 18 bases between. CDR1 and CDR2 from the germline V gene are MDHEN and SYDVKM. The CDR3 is CASSLGSRGWVKLFF. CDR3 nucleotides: TGTGCCAGCAGTTTAGGATCCAGGGGTTGGGTGAAACTGTTTTTT.

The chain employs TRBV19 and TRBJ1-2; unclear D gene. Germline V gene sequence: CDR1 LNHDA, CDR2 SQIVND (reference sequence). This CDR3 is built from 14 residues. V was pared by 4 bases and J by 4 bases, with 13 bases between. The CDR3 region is CASSSIRQLYGYTF. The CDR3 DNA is TGTGCCAGTAGTAGCATCAGGCAGCTCTATGGCTACACCTTC.

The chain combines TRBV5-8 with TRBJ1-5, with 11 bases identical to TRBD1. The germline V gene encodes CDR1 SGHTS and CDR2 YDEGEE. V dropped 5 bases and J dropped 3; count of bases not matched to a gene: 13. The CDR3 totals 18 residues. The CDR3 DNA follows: TGTGCCAGCAGGATAAGCCCCGGACAGGGGGCGTACAATCAGCCCCAGCATTTT. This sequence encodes CASRISPGQGAYNQPQHF.

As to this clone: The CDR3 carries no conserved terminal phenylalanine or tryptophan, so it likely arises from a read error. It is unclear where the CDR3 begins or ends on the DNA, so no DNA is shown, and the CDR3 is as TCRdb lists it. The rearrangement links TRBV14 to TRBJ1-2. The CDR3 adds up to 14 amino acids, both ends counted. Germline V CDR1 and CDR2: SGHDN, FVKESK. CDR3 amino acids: CASSQEWRGTPIFL.

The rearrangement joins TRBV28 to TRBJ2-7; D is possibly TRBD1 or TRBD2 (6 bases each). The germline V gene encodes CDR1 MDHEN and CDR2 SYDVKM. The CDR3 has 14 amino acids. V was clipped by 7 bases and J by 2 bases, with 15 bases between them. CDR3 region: CASTPGGRPYEQYF. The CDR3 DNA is TGTGCCAGCACCCCTGGGGGGCGCCCCTACGAGCAGTACTTC. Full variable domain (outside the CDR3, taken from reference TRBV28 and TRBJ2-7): DVKVTQSSRYLVKRTGEKVFLECVQDMDHENMFWYRQDPGLGLRLIYFSYDVKMKEKGDIPEGYSVSREKKERFSLILESASTNQTSMYLCASTPGGRPYEQYFGPGTRLTVT.